The 2 T cell receptor beta chains listed next were all sequenced from one sample in a study of neoadjuvant anti-PD-1 for oral cavity cancer. The data were produced by immunoSEQ multiplex PCR, yet TCRdb's version contains in-frame clones alone and is incomplete. The sample carries about 16,000 clones, roughly 70% recorded once. Here the sequenced sample was PBMCs, taken before nivolumab (anti-PD-1) treatment. These receptors all come from a person between 40 and 79 years old with oral cavity squamous cell carcinoma.

This clone was recorded only once. This chain joins TRBV21-1 and TRBJ1-4; TRBD1 was called by the table and not checked on the DNA. TRBV21-1 is an annotated pseudogene. The CDR3 has 16 amino acids. The CDR3 coding sequence is TGTGCCAGCAGCAAAAAGAAGGGGGCAACTAATGAAAAACTGTTTTTT. Its protein is CASSKKKGATNEKLFF.

The V call is TRBV29-1, the J call TRBJ2-5; TRBD2 might be the D (5 bases). This CDR3 comprises 13 residues. Germline lookup yields CDR1 SQVTM and CDR2 ANQGSEA. The V end lost 6 bases, the J end lost 5 bases, and 16 bases lay between the germline ends. As DNA, the CDR3 is TGCAGCGTGAACAGCTACCCGGGGGAGACCCAGTACTTC. Translation: CSVNSYPGETQYF. The whole variable domain, remainder taken from reference TRBV29-1 and TRBJ2-5, is SAVISQKPSRDICQRGTSLTIQCQVDSQVTMMFWYRQQPGQSLTLIATANQGSEATYESGFVIDKFPISRPNLTFSTLTVSNMSPEDSSIYLCSVNSYPGETQYFGPGTRLLVL.